The 17 T cell receptor beta chains presented below share a single source sample, sequenced in a study of blood T cell repertoires in COVID-19. Using immunoSEQ multiplex PCR, the repertoire was profiled, and TCRdb retains in-frame clones only, with some absent. The data contain over 250,000 clones, around 90% of them singletons. What was sequenced was PBMCs or T cells enriched from blood (not recorded which). These receptors were taken from a woman in her thirties who had recovered from COVID-19.

This chain joins TRBV5-1 and TRBJ2-1, with D possibly being TRBD2 (6 bases). The CDR3 totals 14 residues. From germline, CDR1 is SGHRS and CDR2 YFSETQ. Trimming removed 5 bases at V and 3 bases at J, with 12 bases between. The CDR3 region is CASRGGTYYNEQFF. The CDR3 region has the DNA TGCGCCAGCAGGGGCGGGACCTACTACAATGAGCAGTTCTTC.

J is TRBJ2-4 and V is TRBV7-9, with 7 bases lining up with TRBD1. With V trimmed by 5 bases and J by 1 base, 8 bases remained unmatched. The CDR3 totals 16 residues. Germline CDR1 and CDR2: SEHNR and FQNEAQ (reference sequence). CDR3 DNA sequence: TGTGCCAGCAGCCGAAGGGGGCAGAATGCCAAAAACATTCAGTACTTC. This gives the protein CASSRRGQNAKNIQYF. The full variable domain, its missing parts supplied by reference TRBV7-9 and TRBJ2-4, is DTGVSQNPRHKITKRGQNVTFRCDPISEHNRLYWYRQTLGQGPEFLTYFQNEAQLEKSRLLSDRFSAERPKGSFSTLEIQRTEQGDSAMYLCASSRRGQNAKNIQYFGAGTRLSVL.

The V gene is TRBV19, the J gene TRBJ2-7; no clear D. Germline assignment: CDR1 LNHDA and CDR2 SQIVND (reference sequence). CDR3 length: 11 residues. V was clipped by 4 bases and J by 4 bases, with 5 bases between them. For the CDR3, the DNA is TGTGCCAGTAGTAACAAGTACGAGCAGTACTTC. Its translation is CASSNKYEQYF.

In its sample, this clone was seen a few times. V usage is TRBV2 and J usage is TRBJ2-7; unclear D gene. The V end lost 4 bases, the J end lost 3 bases, and 10 bases lay between the germline ends. Germline CDR1 and CDR2: SNHLY and FYNNEI. The CDR3 has 13 amino acids. This CDR3 reads CASSGQMVYEQYF. For the CDR3, the DNA is TGTGCCAGCAGTGGTCAGATGGTCTACGAGCAGTACTTC.

The V call is TRBV30, the J call TRBJ2-7; D is ambiguous. The CDR3 has 12 residues. V was clipped by 7 bases and J by 7 bases, with 17 bases between them. Germline values: CDR1 GTSNPN, CDR2 SVGIG (reference sequence). Here the CDR3 DNA reads TGTGCCTTCCTAGACGGATTCCTGGAGCAGTACTTC. This encodes CAFLDGFLEQYF.

The chain carries TRBV30 and TRBJ2-1; D gene uncertain. The CDR3 has 13 amino acids. The V end was cut by 4 bases, the J end by 7 bases, with 14 bases between. The germline gives CDR1 GTSNPN, CDR2 SVGIG (reference sequence). CDR3 protein: CAWMGPAGNEQFF. Here the CDR3 DNA reads TGTGCCTGGATGGGCCCTGCTGGGAATGAGCAGTTCTTC.

The V call is TRBV7-3, the J call TRBJ2-3; maybe TRBD2 (5 bases). CDR1 is SGHTA and CDR2 is FQGTGA in the germline V gene. Trimming pared 5 bases from V and 1 base from J, leaving 13 bases between. The CDR3 length is 15 residues. The CDR3 nucleotides are TGTGCCAGCAGCAAAAGCGGTATCGGCACAGATACGCAGTATTTT. This codes for CASSKSGIGTDTQYF. The variable domain in full, completed from reference TRBV7-3 and TRBJ2-3, reads GAGVSQTPSNKVTEKGKYVELRCDPISGHTALYWYRQSLGQGPEFLIYFQGTGAADDSGLPNDRFFAVRPEGSVSTLKIQRTERGDSAVYLCASSKSGIGTDTQYFGPGTRLTVL.

The chain recombines TRBV12-3 or TRBV12-4 with TRBJ2-7; a weak D match, TRBD1 (5 bases). The CDR3 extends over 12 amino acids. Trimming stripped 7 bases from V and 2 bases from J, with 9 bases between. CDR3 sequence reads: CASTGRPYEQYF. The CDR3 DNA reads TGTGCCAGCACAGGGCGGCCCTACGAGCAGTACTTC.

The chain has TRBV5-4 and TRBJ2-5; TRBD1 matches at 7 bases. CDR1 is SGHNT, CDR2 YYREEE, per germline (reference sequence). CDR3 length equals 15 residues. With 4 bases clipped from V and 3 bases from J, the junction kept 9 bases outside the gene matches. CDR3 coding DNA: TGTGCCAGCAGCCCGAGGACAGGCCGAGAAGAGACCCAGTACTTC. It specifies CASSPRTGREETQYF.

The V call is TRBV29-1, the J call TRBJ2-6, with 8 bases fitting TRBD1. The V gene end was trimmed by 6 bases and the J gene end by 0 bases; junction bases not matched to a gene: 7. Germline CDR1 reads SQVTM; CDR2 reads ANQGSEA. The CDR3 covers 16 residues. This CDR3 reads CSVSGTGSSGANVLTF. CDR3 coding DNA: TGCAGCGTCTCCGGGACAGGTAGCTCTGGGGCCAACGTCCTGACTTTC.

The chain joins TRBV5-1 to TRBJ2-1, with TRBD2 matching 7 bases. V gave up 4 bases and J gave up 6 bases; unmatched junction bases: 7. The CDR3 loop spans 14 amino acids. Germline V gives CDR1 SGHRS, CDR2 YFSETQ. The DNA of the CDR3 is TGCGCCAGCAGCAGGGAGGGAGCACTCAATGAGCAGTTCTTC. This gives the protein CASSREGALNEQFF. The complete variable domain, with remaining parts taken from reference TRBV5-1 and TRBJ2-1, reads KAGVTQTPRYLIKTRGQQVTLSCSPISGHRSVSWYQQTPGQGLQFLFEYFSETQRNKGNFPGRFSGRQFSNSRSEMNVSTLELGDSALYLCASSREGALNEQFFGPGTRLTVL.

This clone was seen once. This chain joins TRBV29-1 and TRBJ2-1, with 9 bases fitting TRBD1. The length of the CDR3 is 13 residues. Trimming removed 7 bases from V and 7 bases from J; junction bases left unmatched: 8. The germline gives CDR1 SQVTM, CDR2 ANQGSEA. The CDR3 DNA sequence: TGCAGCGCCAAGACAGGGGGGAGGAATGAGCAGTTCTTC. It is translated as CSAKTGGRNEQFF.

Concerning this clone itself: No DNA is shown, since the ends of the CDR3 on it are uncertain; the CDR3 is the one TCRdb lists. The chain carries TRBV6-2 or TRBV6-3 and TRBJ2-5; the table's D call, TRBD2, has no DNA check behind it. Per germline, CDR1 MNHEY and CDR2 SVGEGT. Inclusive of both ends, the CDR3 amounts to 15 amino acids. The CDR3 is CASSRAGLAGETQYF.

The chain employs TRBV18 and TRBJ2-1, with 7 nucleotides matching TRBD1. The CDR3 totals 15 residues. Germline CDR1 is KGHSH and CDR2 is LQKENI. Germline trimming cut 3 bases from V and 5 bases from J; bases unmatched to any gene: 7. The CDR3 reads CASSPLTGWNNEQFF. DNA of the CDR3: TGTGCCAGCTCACCCCTGACAGGGTGGAACAATGAGCAGTTCTTC.

The chain joins TRBV2 to TRBJ1-6; 7 nucleotides agree with TRBD1. Per the germline V gene, CDR1 is SNHLY and CDR2 is FYNNEI. The trim removed 4 bases at V and 8 bases at J, leaving 2 bases unmatched. This CDR3 is built from 13 residues. CDR3 sequence: CASSGDRHSPLHF. The CDR3 nucleotides are TGTGCCAGCAGTGGGGACAGACATTCACCCCTCCACTTT.

V is TRBV4-1 and J is TRBJ2-7; 8 nucleotides agree with TRBD1. Germline-derived CDR1 and CDR2 are MGHRA and YSYEKL. The CDR3 is made up of 17 amino acids. V lost 6 bases to trimming and J lost 4 bases; unmatched junction nucleotides: 17. The CDR3 region has the DNA TGCGCCAGCAGGCAATCAATGGACAGGGCTCTTCGATACGAGCAGTACTTC. Translated, it gives CASRQSMDRALRYEQYF.

The rearrangement uses TRBV7-8 and TRBJ2-5; D might be TRBD2 (6 bases). Germline lookup yields CDR1 SGHVS and CDR2 FQNEAQ. Trimming took 5 bases from V and 2 from J, leaving 15 bases between them. The CDR3 consists of 15 residues. CDR3 sequence reads: CASSHGTPAQETQYF. CDR3 coding DNA: TGTGCCAGCAGCCATGGGACTCCAGCACAAGAGACCCAGTACTTC.